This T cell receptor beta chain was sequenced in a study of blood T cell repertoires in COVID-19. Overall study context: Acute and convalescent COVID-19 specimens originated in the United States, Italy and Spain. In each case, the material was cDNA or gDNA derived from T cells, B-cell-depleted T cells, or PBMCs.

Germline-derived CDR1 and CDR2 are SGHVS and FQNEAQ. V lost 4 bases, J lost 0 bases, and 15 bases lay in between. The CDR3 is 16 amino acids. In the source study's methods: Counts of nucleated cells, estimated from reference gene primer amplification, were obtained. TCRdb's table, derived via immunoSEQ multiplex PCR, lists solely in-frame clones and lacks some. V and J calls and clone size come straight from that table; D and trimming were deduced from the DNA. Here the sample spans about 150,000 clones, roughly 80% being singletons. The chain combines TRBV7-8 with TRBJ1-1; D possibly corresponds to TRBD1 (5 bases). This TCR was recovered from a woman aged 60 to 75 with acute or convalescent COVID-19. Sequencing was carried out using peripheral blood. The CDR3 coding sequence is TGTGCCAGCAGCTCAGACAGCATCGGTGTGAACACTGAAGCTTTCTTT. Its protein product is CASSSDSIGVNTEAFF. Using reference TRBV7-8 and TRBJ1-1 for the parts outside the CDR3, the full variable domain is GAGVSQSPRYKVAKRGQDVALRCDPISGHVSLFWYQQALGQGPEFLTYFQNEAQLDKSGLPSDRFFAERPEGSVSTLKIQRTQQEDSAVYLCASSSDSIGVNTEAFFGQGTRLTVV.